Sequencing of this T cell receptor beta chain was carried out in a study of beta chain features in type 1 diabetes. Study observations and caveats: TCRB CDR3s from Type 1 diabetes patients were moderately but significantly shorter in all four CD4+ subsets. TCRB repertoires of naive, central memory and Treg cells appeared more similar among patients than among healthy donors. Whether TCRB rearrangement is influenced by HLA type went unresolved here.

CDR1 is SGDLS, CDR2 YYNGEE, per germline. This CDR3 contains 16 residues. Unmatched junction bases numbered 4, after V lost 0 bases and J lost 6 bases. Markers CD45RO/CCR7/CD25/CD127/CD95/CD27 served to sort CD4+ naive, central memory, regulatory and stem cell-like memory cells. This clone was seen a few times. Its antigen remains unknown. Every bit of the isolated RNA underwent reverse transcription, so sequencing read expressed TCRB transcripts. Measured with immunoSEQ multiplex PCR; TCRdb has only the in-frame clones, and not every one. This table has under 300,000 clones, less than 35% appearing once.

The chain couples TRBV9 to TRBJ2-2; 11 positions agree with TRBD2. The sequencing input was central memory CD4+ T cells from blood. The clonotype comes from a man aged 25-45 years in good health. The CDR3 DNA follows: TGTGCCAGCAGCGTAGTTGGTAGCGGGAGGGCCGGGGAGCTGTTTTTT. Its protein is CASSVVGSGRAGELFF.